These 9 T cell receptor beta chains originate from one sample sequenced in a study of shared clonotypes between healthy human individuals (dated by TCRdb to about 2020). Receptors were amplified or captured by the immunoSEQ multiplex PCR assay. TCRdb carries this immuneACCESS record with in-frame sequences only. Its versions omit some clonotypes, under half of them owing to an unresolved V gene in the studies checked, with the rest unexplained. Recorded for this sample are around 560,000 clones; about 95% of them occurred a single time. Around 0.12% of the sample lies in the top ten. CD8 naive samples were CD45RO-negative cells positively selected for CCR7, giving a CD45RA+CCR7+ population that excluded TemRA cells. What was sequenced was naive CD8+ T cells sorted from blood. Read against the paper, the sample's cell subset or site label means: CD45RA+CCR7+. The receptors originated from a woman aged 30 to 39 in good health.

The rearrangement links TRBV15 to TRBJ2-5, with D possibly called TRBD1 or TRBD2 (6 bases each). In germline, CDR1 is LNHNV, CDR2 YYDKDF (reference sequence). The CDR3 loop spans 15 amino acids. V was cut by 7 bases and J by 6 bases, with 21 bases left in between. The CDR3, as DNA: TGTGCCACCAAGAGGGGGGACCCCATGGATCAGACCCAGTACTTC. This encodes CATKRGDPMDQTQYF. The complete variable domain, with remaining parts taken from reference TRBV15 and TRBJ2-5, reads DAMVIQNPRYQVTQFGKPVTLSCSQTLNHNVMYWYQQKSSQAPKLLFHYYDKDFNNEADTPDNFQSRRPNTSFCFLDIRSPGLGDTAMYLCATKRGDPMDQTQYFGPGTRLLVL.

The gene calls are TRBV29-1 and TRBJ1-1, with D possibly TRBD1 on 5 matching bases. V lost 6 bases, J lost 2 bases, and 19 bases lay in between. The CDR3 is 15 amino acids. Per germline, CDR1 SQVTM and CDR2 ANQGSEA. Here the CDR3 DNA reads TGCAGCGTAGTGAGGTTGGTCACAGGTAACACTGAAGCTTTCTTT. Translated, it gives CSVVRLVTGNTEAFF. Based on the CDR3 plus reference TRBV29-1 and TRBJ1-1, the full variable domain is SAVISQKPSRDICQRGTSLTIQCQVDSQVTMMFWYRQQPGQSLTLIATANQGSEATYESGFVIDKFPISRPNLTFSTLTVSNMSPEDSSIYLCSVVRLVTGNTEAFFGQGTRLTVV.

This clone has just one count. The chain recombines TRBV5-6 with TRBJ1-4; unclear D gene. The CDR3 has 14 amino acids. V was pared by 4 bases and J by 5 bases, with 12 bases between. Germline V gives CDR1 SGHDT, CDR2 YYEEEE. The CDR3 loop is CASSPQRINEKLFF. CDR3 nucleotide sequence: TGTGCCAGCAGCCCTCAGCGGATCAATGAAAAACTGTTTTTT.

For the CDR3, the DNA is TGTGCCAGCAGCCCGACGAAGGTTTTTGGTGAGCAGTTCTTC. It yields the protein CASSPTKVFGEQFF. The V call is TRBV14, the J call TRBJ2-1; D not certain. Germline-derived CDR1 and CDR2 are SGHDN and FVKESK. V was clipped by 4 bases and J by 9 bases, with 16 bases between them. The CDR3 spans 14 residues.

This chain uses TRBV25-1 with TRBJ1-5; D is undetermined. Germline lookup yields CDR1 MGHDK and CDR2 SYGVNS. This CDR3 spans 14 amino acids. Deletions cut 3 bases from V and 7 bases from J, with 13 bases between. Here the CDR3 DNA reads TGTGCCAGCAGTGATGGCGAGTTCGGCCAGCCCCAGCATTTT. Translating it yields CASSDGEFGQPQHF.

The V call is TRBV11-2, the J call TRBJ2-1; D perhaps matches TRBD2 (6 bases). This CDR3 is built from 15 residues. V lost 1 base and J lost 8, with 15 bases in between. Germline loops: CDR1 SGHAT, CDR2 FQNNGV. The CDR3 spells CASSLASGSRDEQFF. CDR3 nucleotides: TGTGCCAGCAGCTTAGCGAGCGGGTCTAGGGATGAGCAGTTCTTC.

This clone was seen only once. The chain is built from TRBV6-5 and TRBJ1-3; D not resolved. This CDR3 is built from 13 residues. From germline, CDR1 is MNHEY and CDR2 SVGAGI. Trimming pared 8 bases from V and 0 bases from J, leaving 8 bases between. The CDR3: CASASNSGNTIYF. The CDR3 nucleotides read TGTGCCAGCGCGTCGAACTCTGGAAACACCATATATTTT.

The chain recombines TRBV19 with TRBJ2-1; D uncertain. Between the trimmed V and J ends, which lost 7 bases and 7 bases, there was a span of 8 bases. The germline CDR1 and CDR2 sequences are LNHDA and SQIVND (reference sequence). CDR3 length equals 11 residues. The CDR3: CASTAGNEQFF. Here the CDR3 DNA reads TGTGCCAGTACGGCCGGTAATGAGCAGTTCTTC.

The genes are TRBV6-5 and TRBJ1-2; 7 bases are shared with TRBD1. CDR3 size: 13 residues. Germline V CDR1 and CDR2: MNHEY, SVGAGI. V lost 11 bases to trimming and J lost 7 bases; unmatched junction nucleotides: 13. Here the CDR3 DNA reads TGTGCCGGACGGGACAGCACGTTTCGTGGCTACACCTTC. This encodes CAGRDSTFRGYTF.